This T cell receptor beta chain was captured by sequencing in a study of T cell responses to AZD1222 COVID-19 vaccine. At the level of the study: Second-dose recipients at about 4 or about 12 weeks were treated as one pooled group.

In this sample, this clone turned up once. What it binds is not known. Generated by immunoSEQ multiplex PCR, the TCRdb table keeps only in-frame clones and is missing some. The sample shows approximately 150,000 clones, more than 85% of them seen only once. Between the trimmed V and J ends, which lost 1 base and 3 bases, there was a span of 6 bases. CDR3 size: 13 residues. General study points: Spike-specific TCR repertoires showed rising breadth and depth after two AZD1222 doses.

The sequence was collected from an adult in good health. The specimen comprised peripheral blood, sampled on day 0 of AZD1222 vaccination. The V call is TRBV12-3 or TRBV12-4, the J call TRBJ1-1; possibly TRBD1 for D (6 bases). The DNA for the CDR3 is TGTGCCAGCAGTTTAGACAGGGACACTGAAGCTTTCTTT. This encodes CASSLDRDTEAFF.